Listed below are T cell receptor beta chains from one sample, sequenced in a study of blood T cell repertoires in COVID-19. Sequencing used immunoSEQ multiplex PCR; TCRdb keeps in-frame clones, though not all of them. The sample lists 65,000 to 85,000 clones, roughly 89% occurring once. Material: peripheral blood. These receptors were collected from a man in his fifties or sixties with active COVID-19. Both conserved end residues are part of each CDR3. The D gene is left open where the match is weak. Size tells how often a clone was seen (once, few, many) or the class of an expanded clone, and some rows leave it out.

cdr3_length d_call clone_size j_call v_call cdr3_aa cdr3_nt
15 NA NA TRBJ2-3 TRBV1 CTSSPVALQGDTQYF TGCACCAGCAGCCCGGTCGCCCTACAGGGGGATACGCAGTATTTT
11 NA NA TRBJ2-1 TRBV20-1 CSAPEGREQFF TGCAGTGCTCCAGAGGGTCGTGAGCAGTTCTTC
15 TRBD1 NA TRBJ1-6 TRBV18 CASSPRDRYNSPLHF TGTGCCAGCTCGCCTCGGGACAGGTATAATTCACCCCTCCACTTT
15 NA NA TRBJ1-2 TRBV9 CASSIGQSIGYGYTF TGTGCCAGCAGCATAGGACAGTCTATAGGCTATGGCTACACCTTC
16 NA NA TRBJ1-1 TRBV6-5 CASSYSGKGMNTEAFF TGTGCCAGCAGTTACTCAGGGAAGGGGATGAACACTGAAGCTTTCTTT
13 NA NA TRBJ2-7 TRBV12-3/TRBV12-4 CASSLAPRDEQYF TGTGCCAGCAGTTTAGCCCCCAGGGACGAGCAGTACTTC
13 NA NA TRBJ1-6 TRBV19 CASRSSYNSPLHF TGTGCCAGCCGGAGCTCCTATAATTCACCCCTCCACTTT
15 NA NA TRBJ2-3 TRBV2 CASRTRPGSTDTQYF TGTGCCAGCAGGACCCGGCCGGGGTCCACAGATACGCAGTATTTT
16 NA NA TRBJ2-7 TRBV4-1 CASSQDRTAPTYEQYF TGCGCCAGCAGCCAAGATCGGACAGCTCCTACCTACGAGCAGTACTTC
17 NA NA TRBJ1-1 TRBV11-2 CASSLWLRAGVNTEAFF TGTGCCAGCAGCTTGTGGTTGCGCGCAGGGGTGAACACTGAAGCTTTCTTT
12 NA once TRBJ1-2 TRBV6-6 CASSYRLAGYTF TGTGCCAGCAGTTACCGACTTGCCGGCTACACCTTC
17 TRBD1 NA TRBJ1-3 TRBV30 CAWSIYRQGHSGNTIYF TGTGCCTGGAGTATATATCGACAGGGACACTCTGGAAACACCATATATTTT
15 NA NA TRBJ2-5 TRBV6-6 CASSYSNAGKETQYF TGTGCCAGCAGTTACTCGAACGCAGGGAAAGAGACCCAGTACTTC
14 TRBD1 NA TRBJ2-7 TRBV9 CASSVGQGRGEQYF TGTGCCAGCAGCGTAGGACAGGGGCGAGGGGAGCAGTACTTC
13 NA NA TRBJ1-2 TRBV2 CASYPRTLYGYTF TGTGCCAGCTACCCACGGACACTCTATGGCTACACCTTC
14 NA NA TRBJ2-3 TRBV5-1 CASRLDSGGDTQYF TGCGCCAGCAGGTTGGACTCAGGAGGGGATACGCAGTATTTT
15 TRBD1 NA TRBJ2-7 TRBV7-6 CASSFGQGMGYEQYF TGTGCCAGCAGCTTTGGACAGGGGATGGGGTACGAGCAGTACTTC
15 TRBD2 NA TRBJ2-5 TRBV14 CASSQVPSGAETQYF TGTGCCAGCAGCCAAGTCCCTAGCGGGGCTGAGACCCAGTACTTC
17 TRBD2 NA TRBJ2-3 TRBV15 CATSRELAGTGTDTQYF TGTGCCACCAGCAGGGAACTAGCGGGGACCGGCACAGATACGCAGTATTTT
14 NA NA TRBJ1-2 TRBV30 CAWSTPQTEGGYTF TGTGCCTGGAGTACGCCTCAAACAGAAGGTGGCTACACCTTC
16 NA NA TRBJ2-4 TRBV19 CASSIVGGPAKNIQYF TGTGCCAGTAGTATAGTGGGGGGGCCGGCCAAAAACATTCAGTACTTC
16 TRBD2 NA TRBJ2-5 TRBV2 CASSEARGGVRETQYF TGTGCCAGCAGTGAAGCGCGCGGGGGGGTCCGAGAGACCCAGTACTTC
12 TRBD1 many TRBJ1-2 TRBV29-1 CSVVQGQIGYTF TGCAGCGTTGTACAGGGACAGATTGGCTACACCTTC
13 TRBD1 once TRBJ2-7 TRBV5-6 CASSQDRAYEQYF TGTGCCAGCAGCCAGGACAGGGCCTACGAGCAGTACTTC
16 TRBD2 NA TRBJ2-7 TRBV24-1 CATSEQLAGGQYEQYF TGTGCCACCAGTGAACAGCTAGCGGGGGGGCAGTACGAGCAGTACTTC
14 NA NA TRBJ1-2 TRBV6-2/TRBV6-3 CASSYSSGFDGYTF TGTGCCAGCAGTTACTCGTCAGGGTTCGATGGCTACACCTTC
15 NA few TRBJ1-5 TRBV6-1 CASSDESIGNQPQHF TGTGCCAGCAGTGATGAGAGCATCGGCAATCAGCCCCAGCATTTT
15 TRBD1 NA TRBJ2-5 TRBV6-1 CASSFRTGVQETQYF TGTGCCAGCAGTTTTCGGACAGGGGTCCAAGAGACCCAGTACTTC
14 NA NA TRBJ1-3 TRBV6-5 CATQTDFSGNTIYF TGTGCCACACAGACGGACTTCTCTGGAAACACCATATATTTT
16 TRBD1 NA TRBJ2-5 TRBV5-6 CASSPTTGTKSGTQYF TGTGCCAGCAGCCCCACGACAGGGACCAAGAGCGGGACCCAGTACTTC
14 TRBD1 NA TRBJ1-2 TRBV5-1 CASSSRTGRYGYTF TGCGCCAGCAGCTCGCGGACAGGACGATATGGCTACACCTTC
17 TRBD1 NA TRBJ1-3 TRBV7-9 CASSLPKRDSSGNTIYF TGTGCCAGCAGCTTACCTAAACGGGACAGCTCTGGAAACACCATATATTTT
13 TRBD2 NA TRBJ2-7 TRBV6-6 CASNPSGTYEQYF TGTGCCAGCAACCCTAGCGGAACCTACGAGCAGTACTTC
17 TRBD2 once TRBJ2-1 TRBV3-1/TRBV3-2 CASSRGLGAGDDNEQFF TGTGCCAGCAGCCGCGGCCTAGGGGCGGGGGACGACAATGAGCAGTTCTTC
16 NA NA TRBJ1-3 TRBV7-7 CASSPGTLSSGNTIYF TGTGCCAGCAGCCCCGGGACACTCAGCTCTGGAAACACCATATATTTT
14 NA NA TRBJ1-1 TRBV6-5 CASSKGRRNTEAFF TGTGCCAGCAGTAAGGGGAGGAGGAACACTGAAGCTTTCTTT
15 NA NA TRBJ2-7 TRBV11-2 CASSLVRTSSYEQYF TGTGCCAGCAGCTTAGTTAGAACTAGCAGCTACGAGCAGTACTTC
17 NA NA TRBJ1-5 TRBV2 CASSERAGQTVNQPQHF TGTGCCAGCAGTGAAAGGGCGGGGCAGACGGTCAATCAGCCCCAGCATTTT
13 NA NA TRBJ2-5 TRBV11-2 CASSLVLSETQYF TGTGCCAGCAGCTTAGTACTATCAGAGACCCAGTACTTC
16 TRBD2 NA TRBJ2-7 TRBV6-2/TRBV6-3 CASSAGTVAWGGEQYF TGTGCCAGCAGTGCAGGGACCGTCGCTTGGGGGGGCGAGCAGTACTTC
13 NA NA TRBJ1-6 TRBV18 CASSPVFNSPLHF TGTGCCAGCTCCCCGGTTTTTAATTCACCCCTCCACTTT
18 NA NA TRBJ2-1 TRBV1 CTSSQDKGRGPCYNEQFF TGCACCAGCAGCCAAGATAAAGGGCGGGGGCCATGCTACAATGAGCAGTTCTTC
16 TRBD2 NA TRBJ2-7 TRBV6-1 CASSALRGSGGYEQYF TGTGCCAGCAGTGCGCTAAGAGGTAGCGGGGGCTACGAGCAGTACTTC
14 NA NA TRBJ2-5 TRBV7-9 CASSLAQKAETQYF TGTGCCAGCAGCTTAGCACAGAAGGCCGAGACCCAGTACTTC
15 NA once TRBJ1-3 TRBV5-6 CASSLGGDSGNTIYF TGTGCCAGCAGCTTAGGAGGGGACTCTGGAAACACCATATATTTT
14 TRBD2 NA TRBJ2-7 TRBV6-6 CASSYSRGAYEQYF TGTGCCAGCAGTTACTCCCGGGGGGCCTACGAGCAGTACTTC
13 NA NA TRBJ1-6 TRBV2 CASRKTVDSPLHF TGTGCCAGCAGAAAGACAGTTGACTCACCCCTCCACTTT
15 NA NA TRBJ1-2 TRBV6-5 CASSYSLGLNYGYTF TGTGCCAGCAGTTACTCGCTGGGGCTTAACTATGGCTACACCTTC
15 TRBD1 NA TRBJ1-6 TRBV25-1 CASSARDRYNSPLHF TGTGCCAGCAGTGCGCGGGACAGGTATAATTCACCCCTCCACTTT
15 TRBD1 once TRBJ2-1 TRBV13 CASSLAQGDYNEQFF TGTGCCAGCAGCTTAGCGCAGGGGGATTACAATGAGCAGTTCTTC
15 TRBD1 NA TRBJ1-2 TRBV6-5 CASFDARQGPLSYTF TGTGCCAGCTTCGACGCAAGACAGGGGCCCTTGAGCTACACCTTC
14 TRBD2 NA TRBJ2-1 TRBV7-9 CASRGLAEYNEQFF TGTGCCAGCAGGGGACTAGCGGAATACAATGAGCAGTTCTTC
14 NA once TRBJ2-3 TRBV2 CASSEDRVTDTQYF TGTGCCAGCAGTGAAGACAGGGTGACAGATACGCAGTATTTT
19 TRBD1 NA TRBJ2-2 TRBV15 CATSRDRPTYVPNTGELFF TGTGCCACCAGCCGGGACAGACCAACCTATGTTCCGAACACCGGGGAGCTGTTTTTT
14 TRBD1 NA TRBJ1-1 TRBV19 CASSIGPGGFEAFF TGTGCCAGTAGTATAGGTCCAGGGGGTTTTGAAGCTTTCTTT